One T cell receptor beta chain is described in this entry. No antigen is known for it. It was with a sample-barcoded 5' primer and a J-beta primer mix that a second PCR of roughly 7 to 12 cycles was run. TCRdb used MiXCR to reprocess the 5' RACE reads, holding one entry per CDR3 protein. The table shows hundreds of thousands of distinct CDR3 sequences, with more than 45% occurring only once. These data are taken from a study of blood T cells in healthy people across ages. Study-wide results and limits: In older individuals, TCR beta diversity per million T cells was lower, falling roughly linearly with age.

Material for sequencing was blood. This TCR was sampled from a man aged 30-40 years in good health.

CDR3 sequence (DNA): TGTGCCAGCAAAACTAGCGGGAGCGGAAATGAGCAGTTCTTC. Residues: CASKTSGSGNEQFF. V usage is TRBV7-2 and J usage is TRBJ2-1, with TRBD2 matching over 11 bases. V was clipped by 7 bases and J by 7 bases; unmatched bases: 6. CDR3 size: 14 residues. Per germline, CDR1 SGHTA and CDR2 FQGNSA.